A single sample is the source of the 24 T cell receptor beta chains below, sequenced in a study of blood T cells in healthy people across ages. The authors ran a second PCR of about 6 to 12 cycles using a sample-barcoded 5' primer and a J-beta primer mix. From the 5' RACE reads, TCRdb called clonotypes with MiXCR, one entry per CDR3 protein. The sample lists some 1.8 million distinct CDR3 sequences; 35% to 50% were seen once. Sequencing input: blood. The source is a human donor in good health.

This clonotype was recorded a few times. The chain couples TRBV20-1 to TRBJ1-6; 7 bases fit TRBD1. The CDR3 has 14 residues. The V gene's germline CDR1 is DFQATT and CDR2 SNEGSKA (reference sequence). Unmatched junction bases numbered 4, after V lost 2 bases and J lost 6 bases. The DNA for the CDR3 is TGCAGTGCTAGACGGGACAGCATTAATTCACCCCTCCACTTT. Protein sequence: CSARRDSINSPLHF.

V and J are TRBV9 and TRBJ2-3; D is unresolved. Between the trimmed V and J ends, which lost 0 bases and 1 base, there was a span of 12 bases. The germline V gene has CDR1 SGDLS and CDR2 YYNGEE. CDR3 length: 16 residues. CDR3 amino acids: CASSVGVNLRTDTQYF. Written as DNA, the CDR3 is TGTGCCAGCAGCGTAGGGGTAAACCTTCGCACAGATACGCAGTATTTT. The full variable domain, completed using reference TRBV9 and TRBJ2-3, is DSGVTQTPKHLITATGQRVTLRCSPRSGDLSVYWYQQSLDQGLQFLIQYYNGEERAKGNILERFSAQQFPDLHSELNLSSLELGDSALYFCASSVGVNLRTDTQYFGPGTRLTVL.

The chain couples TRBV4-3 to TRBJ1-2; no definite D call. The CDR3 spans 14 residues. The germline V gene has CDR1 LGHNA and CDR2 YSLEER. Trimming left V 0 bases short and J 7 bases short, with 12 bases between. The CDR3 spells CASSQDHSGFGYTF. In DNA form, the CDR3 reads TGCGCCAGCAGCCAAGATCATTCAGGCTTTGGCTACACCTTC.

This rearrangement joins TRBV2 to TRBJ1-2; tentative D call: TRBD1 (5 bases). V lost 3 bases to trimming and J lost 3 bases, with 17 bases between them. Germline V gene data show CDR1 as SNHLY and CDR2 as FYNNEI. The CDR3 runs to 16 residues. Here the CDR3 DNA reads TGTGCCAGCAGTGATTTGTTAGACAGCTACTACTATGGCTACACCTTC. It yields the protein CASSDLLDSYYYGYTF. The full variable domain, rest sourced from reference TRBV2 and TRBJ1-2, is EPEVTQTPSHQVTQMGQEVILRCVPISNHLYFYWYRQILGQKVEFLVSFYNNEISEKSEIFDDQFSVERPDGSNFTLKIRSTKLEDSAMYFCASSDLLDSYYYGYTFGSGTRLTVV.

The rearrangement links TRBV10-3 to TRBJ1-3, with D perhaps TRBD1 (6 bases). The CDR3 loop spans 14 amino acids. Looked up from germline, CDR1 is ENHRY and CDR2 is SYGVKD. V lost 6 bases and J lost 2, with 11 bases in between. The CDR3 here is CAISQPGAGNTIYF. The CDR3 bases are TGTGCCATCAGCCAACCAGGGGCTGGAAACACCATATATTTT.

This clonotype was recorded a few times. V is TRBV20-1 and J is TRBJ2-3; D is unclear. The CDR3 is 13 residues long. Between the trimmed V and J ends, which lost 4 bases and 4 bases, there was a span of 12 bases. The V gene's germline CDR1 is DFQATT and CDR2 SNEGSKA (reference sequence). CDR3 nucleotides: TGCAGTGCTATTTTGGGTAGGGCAGATACGCAGTATTTT. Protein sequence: CSAILGRADTQYF.

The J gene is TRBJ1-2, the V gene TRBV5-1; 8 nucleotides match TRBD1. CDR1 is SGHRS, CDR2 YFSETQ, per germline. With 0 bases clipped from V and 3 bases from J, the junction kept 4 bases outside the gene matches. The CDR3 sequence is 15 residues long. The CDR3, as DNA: TGCGCCAGCAGCTTGGAGACAGGGGAACACTATGGCTACACCTTC. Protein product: CASSLETGEHYGYTF. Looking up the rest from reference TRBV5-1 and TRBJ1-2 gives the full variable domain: KAGVTQTPRYLIKTRGQQVTLSCSPISGHRSVSWYQQTPGQGLQFLFEYFSETQRNKGNFPGRFSGRQFSNSRSEMNVSTLELGDSALYLCASSLETGEHYGYTFGSGTRLTVV.

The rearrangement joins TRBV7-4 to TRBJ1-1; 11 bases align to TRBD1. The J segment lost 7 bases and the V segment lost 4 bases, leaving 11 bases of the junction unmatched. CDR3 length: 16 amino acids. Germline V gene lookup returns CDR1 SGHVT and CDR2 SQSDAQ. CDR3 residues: CASSSRTGGEVDEAFF. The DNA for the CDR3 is TGTGCCAGCAGCTCCCGGACAGGGGGCGAGGTGGATGAAGCTTTCTTT.

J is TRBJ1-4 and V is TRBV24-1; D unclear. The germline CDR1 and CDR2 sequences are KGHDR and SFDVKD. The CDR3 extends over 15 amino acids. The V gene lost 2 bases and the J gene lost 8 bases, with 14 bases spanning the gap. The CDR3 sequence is CATSDSDGSLEKLFF. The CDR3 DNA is TGTGCCACCAGTGATTCTGACGGCAGCCTCGAAAAACTGTTTTTT.

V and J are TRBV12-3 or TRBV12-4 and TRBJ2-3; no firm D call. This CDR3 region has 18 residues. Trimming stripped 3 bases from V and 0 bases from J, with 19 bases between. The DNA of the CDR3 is TGTGCCAGCAGTTTGGAACTTGCTTCGCTTTCTAGCACAGATACGCAGTATTTT. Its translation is CASSLELASLSSTDTQYF.

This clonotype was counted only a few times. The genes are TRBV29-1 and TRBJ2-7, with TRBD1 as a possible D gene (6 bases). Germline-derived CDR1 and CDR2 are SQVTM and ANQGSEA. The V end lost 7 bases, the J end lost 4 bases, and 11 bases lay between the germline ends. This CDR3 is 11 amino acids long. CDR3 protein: CSAGQRYEQYF. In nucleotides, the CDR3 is TGCAGCGCCGGACAGAGGTACGAGCAGTACTTC.

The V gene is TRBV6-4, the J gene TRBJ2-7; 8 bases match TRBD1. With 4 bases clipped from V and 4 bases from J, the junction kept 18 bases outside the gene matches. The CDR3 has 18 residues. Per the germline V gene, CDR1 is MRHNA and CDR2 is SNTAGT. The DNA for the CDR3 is TGTGCCAGCAGTGGAGTCAGGGCAGGGGGCTCTATCCCTTACGAGCAGTACTTC. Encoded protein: CASSGVRAGGSIPYEQYF.

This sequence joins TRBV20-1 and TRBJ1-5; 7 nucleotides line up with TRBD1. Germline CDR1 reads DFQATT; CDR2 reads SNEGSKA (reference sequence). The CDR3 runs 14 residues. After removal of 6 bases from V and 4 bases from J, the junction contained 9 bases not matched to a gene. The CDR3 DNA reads TGCAGTGCCATCGAGACAGGGCCGAATCAGCCCCAGCATTTT. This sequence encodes CSAIETGPNQPQHF.

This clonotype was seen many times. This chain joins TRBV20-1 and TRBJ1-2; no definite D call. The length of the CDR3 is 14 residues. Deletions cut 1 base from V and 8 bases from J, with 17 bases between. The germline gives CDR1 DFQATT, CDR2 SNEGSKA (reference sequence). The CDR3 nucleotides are TGCAGTGCTAGAGCCCAAGAATGGGGAGGGGGCTACACCTTC. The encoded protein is CSARAQEWGGGYTF.

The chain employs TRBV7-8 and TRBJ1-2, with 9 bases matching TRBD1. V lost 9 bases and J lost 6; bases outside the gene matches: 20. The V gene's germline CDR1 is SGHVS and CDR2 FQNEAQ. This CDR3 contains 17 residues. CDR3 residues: CASSRRLGQGSSHGYTF. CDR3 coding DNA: TGTGCCAGTAGCCGAAGATTAGGACAGGGGAGTTCGCATGGCTACACCTTC.

The CDR3 region has the DNA TGTGCCATCAATCGGGACCGTGATCAGCCCCAGCATTTT. Amino acid sequence: CAINRDRDQPQHF. The genes are TRBV10-3 and TRBJ1-5, with TRBD1 as a possible D gene (5 bases). CDR1 and CDR2 from the germline V gene are ENHRY and SYGVKD. This CDR3 is 13 amino acids long. The V gene lost 7 bases and the J gene lost 5 bases, with 12 bases spanning the gap.

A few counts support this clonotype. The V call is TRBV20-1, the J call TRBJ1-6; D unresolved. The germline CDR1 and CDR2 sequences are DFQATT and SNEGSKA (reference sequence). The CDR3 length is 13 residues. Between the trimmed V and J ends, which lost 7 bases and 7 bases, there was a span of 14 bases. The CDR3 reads CSVKALENSPLHF. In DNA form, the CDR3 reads TGCAGTGTAAAAGCCTTGGAGAATTCACCCCTCCACTTT.

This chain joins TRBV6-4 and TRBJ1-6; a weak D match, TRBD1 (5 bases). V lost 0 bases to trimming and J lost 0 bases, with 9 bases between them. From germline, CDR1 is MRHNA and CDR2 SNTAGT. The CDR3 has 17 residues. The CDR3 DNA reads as TGTGCCAGCAGTGACTCGACAGCCAGCTCCTATAATTCACCCCTCCACTTT. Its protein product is CASSDSTASSYNSPLHF.

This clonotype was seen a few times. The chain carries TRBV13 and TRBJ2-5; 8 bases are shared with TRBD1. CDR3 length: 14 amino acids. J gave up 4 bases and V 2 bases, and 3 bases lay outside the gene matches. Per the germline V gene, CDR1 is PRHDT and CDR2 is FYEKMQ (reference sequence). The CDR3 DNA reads TGTGCCAGCAGCTTAAGGACAGGGCGAGAGACCCAGTACTTC. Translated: CASSLRTGRETQYF.

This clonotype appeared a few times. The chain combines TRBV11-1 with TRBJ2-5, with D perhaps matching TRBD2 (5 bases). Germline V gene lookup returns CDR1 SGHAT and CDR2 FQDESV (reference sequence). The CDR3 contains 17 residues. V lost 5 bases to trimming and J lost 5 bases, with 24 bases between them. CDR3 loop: CASSRGGIGKADETQYF. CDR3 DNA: TGTGCCAGCAGCCGTGGAGGAATCGGAAAGGCAGATGAGACCCAGTACTTC.

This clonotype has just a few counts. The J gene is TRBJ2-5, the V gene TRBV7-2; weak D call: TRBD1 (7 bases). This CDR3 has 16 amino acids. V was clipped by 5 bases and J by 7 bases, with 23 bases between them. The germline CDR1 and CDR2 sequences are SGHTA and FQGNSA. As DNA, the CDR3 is TGTGCCAGCAGCCTCTCCGCCCCAGGGGGGTCCGGGACCCAGTACTTC. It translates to CASSLSAPGGSGTQYF.

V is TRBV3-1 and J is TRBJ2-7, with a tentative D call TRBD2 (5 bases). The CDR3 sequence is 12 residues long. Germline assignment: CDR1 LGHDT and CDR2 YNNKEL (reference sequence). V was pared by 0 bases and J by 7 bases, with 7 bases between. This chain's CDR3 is CASSQEWTEQYF. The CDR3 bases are TGTGCCAGCAGCCAAGAGTGGACTGAGCAGTACTTC.

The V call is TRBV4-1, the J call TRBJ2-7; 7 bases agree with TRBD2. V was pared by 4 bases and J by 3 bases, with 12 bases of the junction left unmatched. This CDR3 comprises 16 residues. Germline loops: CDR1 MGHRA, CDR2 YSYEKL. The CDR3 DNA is TGCGCCAGCAGCCCGATCCGGGGCGGGAGTGTCTACGAGCAGTACTTC. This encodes CASSPIRGGSVYEQYF.

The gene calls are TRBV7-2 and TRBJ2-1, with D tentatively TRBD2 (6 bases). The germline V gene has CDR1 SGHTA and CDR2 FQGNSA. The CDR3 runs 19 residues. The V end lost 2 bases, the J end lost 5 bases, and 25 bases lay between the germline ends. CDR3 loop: CASSLRVAGPPTLHNEQFF. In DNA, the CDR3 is TGTGCCAGCAGCTTAAGGGTTGCGGGGCCACCCACTCTTCACAATGAGCAGTTCTTC.